The clone carrying this TCR beta chain has at least ten counts. Its antigen is unidentified. This entry belongs to a study of T cell repertoires in cytomegalovirus infection. Overall study: A matching HLA type, together with CMV infection, was signaled by public TCR beta signatures. Study-wide results and limits: Within the response measured ex vivo, HLA-C-restricted CMV-specific TCR beta clonotypes were dominant. Summed frequency of shared TCR beta families picked out CMV carriers who also had the relevant HLA.

TCRdb re-analysed the reads in MiXCR, keeping a single row per CDR3 protein. The sample has 290,000 or so distinct CDR3 sequences; about 23% are singletons. The V gene's germline CDR1 is SGHVS and CDR2 FQNEAQ. Deletions cut 1 base from V and 2 bases from J, with 12 bases between. The CDR3 consists of 15 residues. This chain joins TRBV7-8 and TRBJ2-7; D is possibly TRBD2 (5 bases). The sequenced sample was PBMCs. This clonotype originated in a human donor in good health (CMV status not recorded). Some clones in this sample may be carry-over from other donors' samples. The CDR3 bases are TGTGCCAGCAGCTTAGGGGTCGGGGATACCTACGAGCAGTACTTC. It translates to CASSLGVGDTYEQYF.